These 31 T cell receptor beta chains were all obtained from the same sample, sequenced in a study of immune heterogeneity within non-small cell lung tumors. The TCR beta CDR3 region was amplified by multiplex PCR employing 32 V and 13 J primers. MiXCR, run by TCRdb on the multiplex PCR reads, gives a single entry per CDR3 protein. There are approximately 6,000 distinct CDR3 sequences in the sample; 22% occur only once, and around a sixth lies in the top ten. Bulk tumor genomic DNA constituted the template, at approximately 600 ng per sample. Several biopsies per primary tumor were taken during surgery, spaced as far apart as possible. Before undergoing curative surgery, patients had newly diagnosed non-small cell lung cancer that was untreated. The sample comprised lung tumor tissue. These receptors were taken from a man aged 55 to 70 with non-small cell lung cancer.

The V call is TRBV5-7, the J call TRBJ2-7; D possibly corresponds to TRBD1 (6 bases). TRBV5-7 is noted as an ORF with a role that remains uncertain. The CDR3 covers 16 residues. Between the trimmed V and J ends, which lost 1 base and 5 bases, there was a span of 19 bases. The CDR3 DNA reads TGTGCCAGCAGCTTGAGTAAGCAGGGGCCGATCGACGAGCAGTACTTC. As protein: CASSLSKQGPIDEQYF.

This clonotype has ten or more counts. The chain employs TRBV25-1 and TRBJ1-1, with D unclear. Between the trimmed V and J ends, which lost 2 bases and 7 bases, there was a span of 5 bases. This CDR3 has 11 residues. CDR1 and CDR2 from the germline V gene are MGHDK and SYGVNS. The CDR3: CASSEIHEAFF. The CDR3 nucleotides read TGTGCCAGCAGTGAAATCCATGAAGCTTTCTTT. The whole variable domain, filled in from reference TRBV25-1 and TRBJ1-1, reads EADIYQTPRYLVIGTGKKITLECSQTMGHDKMYWYQQDPGMELHLIHYSYGVNSTEKGDLSSESTVSRIRTEHFPLTLESARPSHTSQYLCASSEIHEAFFGQGTRLTVV.

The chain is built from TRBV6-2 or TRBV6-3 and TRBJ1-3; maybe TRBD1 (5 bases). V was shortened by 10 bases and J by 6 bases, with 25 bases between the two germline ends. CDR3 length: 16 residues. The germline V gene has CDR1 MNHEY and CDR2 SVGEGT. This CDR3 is CATFKRGVYFENTIYF. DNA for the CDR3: TGTGCCACCTTTAAACGGGGCGTTTACTTTGAAAACACCATATATTTT.

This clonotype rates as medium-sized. The CDR3 here is CASSLDRENYGYTF. Here the CDR3 DNA reads TGCGCCAGCAGCTTGGATAGAGAAAACTATGGCTACACCTTC. V is TRBV5-1 and J is TRBJ1-2; no reliable D call. This CDR3 has 14 residues. The ends were cut back, 0 bases at V and 2 bases at J, with 8 bases in the middle. Per the germline V gene, CDR1 is SGHRS and CDR2 is YFSETQ.

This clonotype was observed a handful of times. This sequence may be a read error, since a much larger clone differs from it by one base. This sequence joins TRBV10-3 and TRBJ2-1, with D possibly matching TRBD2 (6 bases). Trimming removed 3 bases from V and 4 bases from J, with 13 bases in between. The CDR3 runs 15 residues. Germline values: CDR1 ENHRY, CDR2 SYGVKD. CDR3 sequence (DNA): TGTGCCATCAGTGACCGCGGGATGAAATACAATGAGCAGTTCTTC. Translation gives CAISDRGMKYNEQFF.

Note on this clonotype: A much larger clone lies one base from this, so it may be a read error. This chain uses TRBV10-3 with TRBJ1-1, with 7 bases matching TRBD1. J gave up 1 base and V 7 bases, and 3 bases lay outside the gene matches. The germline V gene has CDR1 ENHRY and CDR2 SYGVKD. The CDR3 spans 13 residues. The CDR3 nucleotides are TGTGCCATCAAGGGGGCCTCGAACACTGAAGCTTTCTTT. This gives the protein CAIKGASNTEAFF.

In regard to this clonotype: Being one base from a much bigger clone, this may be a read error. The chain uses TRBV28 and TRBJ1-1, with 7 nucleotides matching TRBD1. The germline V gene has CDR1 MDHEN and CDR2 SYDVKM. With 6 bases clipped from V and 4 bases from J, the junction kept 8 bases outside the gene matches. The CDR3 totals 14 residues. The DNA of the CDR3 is TGTGCCAGCAGCCTTAAACGGGACAGCACTGAAGCTTTCTTT. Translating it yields CASSLKRDSTEAFF. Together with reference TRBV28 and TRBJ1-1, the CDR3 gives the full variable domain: DVKVTQSSRYLVKRTGEKVFLECVQDMDHENMFWYRQDPGLGLRLIYFSYDVKMKEKGDIPEGYSVSREKKERFSLILESASTNQTSMYLCASSLKRDSTEAFFGQGTRLTVV.

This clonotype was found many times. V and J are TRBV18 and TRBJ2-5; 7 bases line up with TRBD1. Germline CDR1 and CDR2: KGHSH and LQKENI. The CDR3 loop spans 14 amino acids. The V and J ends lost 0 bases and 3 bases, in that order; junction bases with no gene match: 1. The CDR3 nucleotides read TGTGCCAGCTCACCACCTGGACAGGAAGAGACCCAGTACTTC. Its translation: CASSPPGQEETQYF.

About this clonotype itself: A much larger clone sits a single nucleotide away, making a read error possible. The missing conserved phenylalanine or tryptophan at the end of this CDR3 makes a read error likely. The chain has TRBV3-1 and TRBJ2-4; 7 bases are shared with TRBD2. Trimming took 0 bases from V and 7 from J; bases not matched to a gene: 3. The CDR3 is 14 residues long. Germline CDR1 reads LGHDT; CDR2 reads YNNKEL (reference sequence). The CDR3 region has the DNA TGTGCCAGCAGCCAAGACCTAGCGGTGAACATTCAGTACTCC. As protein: CASSQDLAVNIQYS.

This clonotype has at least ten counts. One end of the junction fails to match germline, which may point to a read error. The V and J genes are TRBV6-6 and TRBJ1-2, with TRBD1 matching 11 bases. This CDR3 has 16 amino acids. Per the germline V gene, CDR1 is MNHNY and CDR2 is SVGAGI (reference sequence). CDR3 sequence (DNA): TGTGCCAGCAGTTACTCAAGGACAGGGGGCGGCTATGGCTACGCCTTC. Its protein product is CASSYSRTGGGYGYAF.

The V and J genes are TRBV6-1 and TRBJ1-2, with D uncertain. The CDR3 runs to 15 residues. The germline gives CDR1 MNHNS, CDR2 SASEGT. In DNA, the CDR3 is TGTGTTAGCAACCCTAACTCGGGGAGGTCAAGTGGCTACACCTTC. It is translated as CVSNPNSGRSSGYTF.

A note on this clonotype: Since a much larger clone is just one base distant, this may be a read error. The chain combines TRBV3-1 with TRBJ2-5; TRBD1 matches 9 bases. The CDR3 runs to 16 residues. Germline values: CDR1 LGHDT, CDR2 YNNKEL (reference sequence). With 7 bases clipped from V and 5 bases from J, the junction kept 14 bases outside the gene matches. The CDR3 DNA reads TGTGCCAGCATACAAGGACAGGGGTTCGGCGGGGAGACCCAGTACTTC. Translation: CASIQGQGFGGETQYF.

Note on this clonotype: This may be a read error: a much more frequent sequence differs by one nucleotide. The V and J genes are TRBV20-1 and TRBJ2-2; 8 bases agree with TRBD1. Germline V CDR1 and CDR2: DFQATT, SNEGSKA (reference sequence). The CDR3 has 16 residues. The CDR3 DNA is TGCGGTGCTAGAGATTACAGGGGGAGTCGCACCGGGGAGCTGTTTTTT. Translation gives CGARDYRGSRTGELFF.

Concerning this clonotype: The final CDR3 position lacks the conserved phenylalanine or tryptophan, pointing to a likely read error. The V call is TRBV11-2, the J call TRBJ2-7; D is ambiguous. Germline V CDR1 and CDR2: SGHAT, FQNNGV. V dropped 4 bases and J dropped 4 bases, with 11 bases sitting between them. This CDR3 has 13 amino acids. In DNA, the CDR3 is TGTGCCAGCAGCTCCGGCCCTTCGTACGAGCAGTACTTA. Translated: CASSSGPSYEQYL.

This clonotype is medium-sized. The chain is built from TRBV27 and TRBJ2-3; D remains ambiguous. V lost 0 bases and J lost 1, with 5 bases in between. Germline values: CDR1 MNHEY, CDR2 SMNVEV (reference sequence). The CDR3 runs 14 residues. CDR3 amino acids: CASSLSWGTDTQYF. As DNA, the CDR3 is TGTGCCAGCAGTTTATCGTGGGGCACAGATACGCAGTATTTT.

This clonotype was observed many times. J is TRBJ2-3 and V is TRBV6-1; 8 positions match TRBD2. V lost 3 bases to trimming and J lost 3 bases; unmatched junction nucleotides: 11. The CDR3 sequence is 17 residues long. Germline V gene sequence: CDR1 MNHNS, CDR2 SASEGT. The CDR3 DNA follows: TGTGCCAGCAGTGATGGGACTAGTTCGGTTTTTACAGATACGCAGTATTTT. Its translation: CASSDGTSSVFTDTQYF.

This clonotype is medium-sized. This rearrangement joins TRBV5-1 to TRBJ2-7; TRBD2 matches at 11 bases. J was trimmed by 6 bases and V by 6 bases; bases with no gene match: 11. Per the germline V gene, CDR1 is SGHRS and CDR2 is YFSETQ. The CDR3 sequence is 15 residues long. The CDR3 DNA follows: TGCGCCAGCACAAGCGGAACTAGCGGGAGTTTCGAGCAGTACTTC. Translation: CASTSGTSGSFEQYF.

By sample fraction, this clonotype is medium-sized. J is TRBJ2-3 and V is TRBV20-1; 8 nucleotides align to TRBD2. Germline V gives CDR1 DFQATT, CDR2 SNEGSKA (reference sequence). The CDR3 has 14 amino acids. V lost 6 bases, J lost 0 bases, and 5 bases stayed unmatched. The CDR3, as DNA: TGCAGTGCGATTAGCGGGACTAGCACAGATACGCAGTATTTT. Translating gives CSAISGTSTDTQYF.

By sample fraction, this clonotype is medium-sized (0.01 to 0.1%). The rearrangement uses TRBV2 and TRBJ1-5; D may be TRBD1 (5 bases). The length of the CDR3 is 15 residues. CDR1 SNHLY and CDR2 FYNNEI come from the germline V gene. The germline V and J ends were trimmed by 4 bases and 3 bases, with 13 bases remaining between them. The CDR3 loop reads CASSVGADTNQPQHF. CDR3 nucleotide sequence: TGTGCCAGCAGTGTCGGGGCGGACACCAATCAGCCCCAGCATTTT.

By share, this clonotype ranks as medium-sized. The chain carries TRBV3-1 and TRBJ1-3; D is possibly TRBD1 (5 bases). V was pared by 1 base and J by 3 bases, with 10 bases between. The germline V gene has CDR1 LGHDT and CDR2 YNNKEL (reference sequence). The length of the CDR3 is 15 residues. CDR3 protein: CASSQAQGYGNTIYF. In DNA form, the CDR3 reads TGTGCCAGCAGCCAAGCGCAGGGTTATGGAAACACCATATATTTT.

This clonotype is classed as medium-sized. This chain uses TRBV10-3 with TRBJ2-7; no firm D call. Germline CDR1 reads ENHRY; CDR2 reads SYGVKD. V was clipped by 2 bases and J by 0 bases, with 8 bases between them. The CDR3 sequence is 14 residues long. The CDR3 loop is CAISEGGYSYEQYF. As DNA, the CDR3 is TGTGCCATCAGTGAGGGTGGGTACTCCTACGAGCAGTACTTC.

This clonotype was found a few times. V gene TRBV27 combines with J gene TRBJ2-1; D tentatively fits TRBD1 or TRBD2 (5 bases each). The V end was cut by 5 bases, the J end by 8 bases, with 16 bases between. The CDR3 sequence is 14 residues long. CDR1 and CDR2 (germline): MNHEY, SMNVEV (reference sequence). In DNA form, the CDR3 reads TGTGCCAGCAGTCCTCTAGCAGGGCGGGATGAGCAGTTCTTC. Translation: CASSPLAGRDEQFF.

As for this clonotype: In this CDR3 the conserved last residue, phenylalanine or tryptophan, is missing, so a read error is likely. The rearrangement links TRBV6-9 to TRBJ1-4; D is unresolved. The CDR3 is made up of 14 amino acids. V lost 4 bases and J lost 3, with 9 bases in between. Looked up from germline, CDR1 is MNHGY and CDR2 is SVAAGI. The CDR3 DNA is TGTGCCAGCAGTTTCTTGGCCTCTAATGAAAAACTGTTTCTT. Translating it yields CASSFLASNEKLFL.

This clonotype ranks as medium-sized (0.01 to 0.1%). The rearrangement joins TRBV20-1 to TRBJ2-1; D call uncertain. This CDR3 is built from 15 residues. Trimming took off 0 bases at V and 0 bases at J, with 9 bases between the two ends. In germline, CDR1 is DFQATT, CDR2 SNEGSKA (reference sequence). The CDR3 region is CSARDPEFSYNEQFF. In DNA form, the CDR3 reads TGCAGTGCTAGAGACCCCGAGTTCTCCTACAATGAGCAGTTCTTC.

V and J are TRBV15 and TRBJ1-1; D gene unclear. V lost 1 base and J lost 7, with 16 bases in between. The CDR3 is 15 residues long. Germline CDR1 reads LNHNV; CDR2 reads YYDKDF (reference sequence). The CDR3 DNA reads TGTGCCACCAGCAGAGGTCCCGCCGGTGGGGATGAAGCTTTCTTT. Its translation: CATSRGPAGGDEAFF. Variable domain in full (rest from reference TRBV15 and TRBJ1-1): DAMVIQNPRYQVTQFGKPVTLSCSQTLNHNVMYWYQQKSSQAPKLLFHYYDKDFNNEADTPDNFQSRRPNTSFCFLDIRSPGLGDTAMYLCATSRGPAGGDEAFFGQGTRLTVV.

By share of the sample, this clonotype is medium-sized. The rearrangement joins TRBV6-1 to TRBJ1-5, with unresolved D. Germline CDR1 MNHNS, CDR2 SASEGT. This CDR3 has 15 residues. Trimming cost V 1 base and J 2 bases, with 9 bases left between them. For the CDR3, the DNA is TGTGCCAGCAGTGAAGGGCAGGCCCGCAATCAGCCCCAGCATTTT. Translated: CASSEGQARNQPQHF.

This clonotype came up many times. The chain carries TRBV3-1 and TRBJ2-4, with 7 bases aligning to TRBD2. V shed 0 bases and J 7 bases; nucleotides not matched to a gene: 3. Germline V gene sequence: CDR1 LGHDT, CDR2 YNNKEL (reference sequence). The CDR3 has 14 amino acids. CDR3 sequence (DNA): TGTGCCAGCAGCCAAGACCTAGCGGTGAACATTCAGTACTTC. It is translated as CASSQDLAVNIQYF.

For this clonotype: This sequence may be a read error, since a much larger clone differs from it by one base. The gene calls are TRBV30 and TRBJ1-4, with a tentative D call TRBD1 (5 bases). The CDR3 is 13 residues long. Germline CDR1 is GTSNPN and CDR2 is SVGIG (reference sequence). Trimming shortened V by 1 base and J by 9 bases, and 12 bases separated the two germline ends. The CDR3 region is CAWSGGWDQKLFF. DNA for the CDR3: TGTGCCTGGAGTGGGGGGTGGGATCAAAAACTGTTTTTT.

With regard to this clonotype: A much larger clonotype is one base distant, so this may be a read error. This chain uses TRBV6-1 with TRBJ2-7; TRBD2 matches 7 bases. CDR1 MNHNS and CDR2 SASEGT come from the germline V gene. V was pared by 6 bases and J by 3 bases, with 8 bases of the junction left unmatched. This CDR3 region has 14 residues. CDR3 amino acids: CASRNSGQFYEQYF. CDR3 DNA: TGTGCCAGCAGGAATAGCGGGCAATTCTACGAGCAGTACTTC.

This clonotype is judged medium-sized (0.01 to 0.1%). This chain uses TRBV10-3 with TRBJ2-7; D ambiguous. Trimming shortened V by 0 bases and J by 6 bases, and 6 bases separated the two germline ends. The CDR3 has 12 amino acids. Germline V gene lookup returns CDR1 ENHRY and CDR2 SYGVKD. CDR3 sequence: CAISESNSEQYF. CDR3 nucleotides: TGTGCCATCAGTGAGTCGAATAGCGAGCAGTACTTC.

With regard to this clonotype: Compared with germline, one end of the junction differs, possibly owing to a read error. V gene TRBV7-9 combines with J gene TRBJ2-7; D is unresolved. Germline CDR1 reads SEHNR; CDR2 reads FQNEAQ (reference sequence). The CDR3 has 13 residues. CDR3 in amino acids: CASSPWASYVQSF. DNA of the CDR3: TGTGCCAGCAGCCCCTGGGCCTCCTACGTGCAGTCCTTC.